Listed here are 26 T cell receptor beta chains from one sample, sequenced in a study of cytomegalovirus exposure and HLA in healthy donors. Vbeta (60) and Jbeta (13) primers were used in the PCR. Assay: immunoSEQ multiplex PCR; the TCRdb copy retains only in-frame clones and omits some. The sample has nearly 65,000 clones, approximately 76% seen once. Material for sequencing was PBMCs. These receptors were obtained from a man aged 50 to 60 in good health and CMV-seronegative.

As concerns this clone: A junction end diverges from the germline sequence, so it may reflect a read error. The chain uses TRBV7-7 and TRBJ1-5; TRBD1 agrees at 7 bases. The CDR3 has 17 residues. Germline assignment: CDR1 SSHAT and CDR2 FNYEAQ (reference sequence). The CDR3 coding sequence is TGTGCTAGCAGCTTAGCGCTCTCGTTAGGGGGCACTCAGCCCCAGCATTTT. This encodes CASSLALSLGGTQPQHF.

The chain links TRBV11-2 to TRBJ1-6; TRBD1 is a possible D gene (5 bases). CDR3 length equals 15 residues. The germline CDR1 and CDR2 sequences are SGHAT and FQNNGV. V lost 2 bases and J lost 7, with 12 bases in between. CDR3 sequence: CASSLTGPLNSPLHF. The DNA of the CDR3 is TGTGCCAGCAGCTTAACAGGTCCGCTAAATTCACCCCTCCACTTT.

This chain uses TRBV11-2 with TRBJ2-2; 9 nucleotides match TRBD1. Trimming took 6 bases from V and 5 from J; bases not matched to a gene: 7. The CDR3 totals 15 residues. Per the germline V gene, CDR1 is SGHAT and CDR2 is FQNNGV. CDR3 sequence reads: CASRRDRASTGELFF. CDR3 DNA sequence: TGTGCCAGCAGGCGGGACAGGGCGAGTACCGGGGAGCTGTTTTTT.

The rearrangement links TRBV12-5 to TRBJ1-5; D gene unclear. The CDR3 is made up of 16 amino acids. V gave up 6 bases and J gave up 0 bases, with 15 bases separating them. In germline, CDR1 is LGHNT, CDR2 FRNRAP. CDR3 in DNA: TGTGCTAGTGGGACACAAACCTTATATAGCAATCAGCCCCAGCATTTT. It is translated as CASGTQTLYSNQPQHF.

This clone was observed many times. The chain couples TRBV5-1 to TRBJ2-5, with D unclear. Germline lookup yields CDR1 SGHRS and CDR2 YFSETQ. V was trimmed by 4 bases and J by 7 bases, leaving 8 bases between them. This CDR3 region has 11 residues. The CDR3 is CASSDLGTQYF. CDR3 bases: TGCGCCAGCAGCGACTTAGGGACCCAGTACTTC.

This sequence joins TRBV7-3 and TRBJ2-2, with 12 bases aligning to TRBD2. The germline CDR1 and CDR2 sequences are SGHTA and FQGTGA. The CDR3 consists of 19 residues. J lost 5 bases, V lost 3 bases, and 13 bases had no gene match. CDR3 sequence (DNA): TGTGCCAGCAGCTTTACGGTTCTAGCGGGGGGGCTGAGGACCGGGGAGCTGTTTTTT. Its protein product is CASSFTVLAGGLRTGELFF.

The V call is TRBV6-1, the J call TRBJ2-5; D may be TRBD2 (6 bases). The J call may be wrong; the DNA end is better matched by TRBJ2-7. Per germline, CDR1 MNHNS and CDR2 SASEGT. This CDR3 has 12 amino acids. The CDR3: CASRLAGNEQYF. The DNA for the CDR3 is TGTGCCAGCAGACTAGCTGGGAACGAGCAGTACTTC.

The chain has TRBV19 and TRBJ2-2, with D maybe TRBD1 (6 bases). V was shortened by 8 bases and J by 6 bases, with 13 bases between the two germline ends. Germline loops: CDR1 LNHDA, CDR2 SQIVND (reference sequence). The CDR3 is 13 residues long. The CDR3 protein is CASFRGFPGELFF. The CDR3 DNA reads TGTGCCAGTTTCAGGGGTTTTCCCGGGGAGCTGTTTTTT.

The V and J genes are TRBV7-9 and TRBJ1-2, with 7 bases matching TRBD1. Looked up from germline, CDR1 is SEHNR and CDR2 is FQNEAQ (reference sequence). CDR3 size: 14 residues. CDR3 bases: TGTTCCCTACTGGGGGGACAGTTTAACTATGGCTACACCTTC. This codes for CSLLGGQFNYGYTF.

This sequence joins TRBV7-9 and TRBJ1-1, with D hard to call. Trimming took 5 bases from V and 11 from J, leaving 12 bases between them. Per germline, CDR1 SEHNR and CDR2 FQNEAQ (reference sequence). CDR3 length: 11 residues. The CDR3 DNA reads as TGTGCCAGCAGCCGAGCCTTCGGGGCTTTCTTT. Its protein product is CASSRAFGAFF.

This clone has only a few counts. The V gene is TRBV5-4, the J gene TRBJ1-6; D gene uncertain. The CDR3 sequence is 16 residues long. Deletions cut 0 bases from V and 5 bases from J, with 12 bases between. Germline CDR1 and CDR2: SGHNT and YYREEE (reference sequence). The CDR3 nucleotides are TGTGCCAGCAGCTTGGGATCCGGGAAGGATAATTCACCCCTCCACTTT. Its translation: CASSLGSGKDNSPLHF.

The chain is built from TRBV5-1 and TRBJ1-2, with a weak D call TRBD1 (5 bases). The CDR3 contains 13 residues. Germline CDR1 and CDR2: SGHRS and YFSETQ. Deletions cut 4 bases from V and 2 bases from J, with 9 bases between. The DNA of the CDR3 is TGCGCCAGCAGCCAGGGCCACAACTATGGCTACACCTTC. It codes for CASSQGHNYGYTF.

The rearrangement uses TRBV2 and TRBJ2-1; TRBD2 might be the D (5 bases). V lost 7 bases and J lost 0, with 13 bases in between. Germline CDR1 reads SNHLY; CDR2 reads FYNNEI. The CDR3 has 15 amino acids. The CDR3 DNA reads as TGTGCCAGCATCCTGAGGGAGCCCTCCTACAATGAGCAGTTCTTC. This codes for CASILREPSYNEQFF.

The genes are TRBV19 and TRBJ2-7; D might be TRBD2 (6 bases). The CDR3 totals 13 residues. Germline-derived CDR1 and CDR2 are LNHDA and SQIVND (reference sequence). V lost 5 bases and J 7 bases, leaving 15 bases between the germline ends. Written as DNA, the CDR3 is TGTGCCAGTAGTTCCTTTAGGGCGGGGGAGCAGTACTTC. This encodes CASSSFRAGEQYF.

The chain employs TRBV30 and TRBJ1-2, with no clear D. Trimming cost V 5 bases and J 3 bases, with 13 bases left between them. The CDR3 is 13 amino acids. CDR1 GTSNPN and CDR2 SVGIG come from the germline V gene (reference sequence). The CDR3 loop is CAWVPARDYGYTF. CDR3 nucleotide sequence: TGTGCCTGGGTCCCCGCGAGGGACTATGGCTACACCTTC.

The chain couples TRBV7-9 to TRBJ1-1, with D unresolved. Deletions cut 4 bases from V and 3 bases from J, with 6 bases between. Germline CDR1 is SEHNR and CDR2 is FQNEAQ (reference sequence). The CDR3 length is 12 residues. The CDR3 here is CASSYGYTEAFF. The CDR3, as DNA: TGTGCCAGCAGCTACGGGTACACTGAAGCTTTCTTT.

This clone was seen only a few times. The rearrangement joins TRBV30 to TRBJ1-2, with no clear D. The germline gives CDR1 GTSNPN, CDR2 SVGIG (reference sequence). The CDR3 totals 11 residues. Deletions cut 1 base from V and 6 bases from J, with 6 bases between. The CDR3 bases are TGTGCCTGGAGTGGAGGGAATGGCTACACCTTC. Its translation is CAWSGGNGYTF.

This clone was picked up one time. The chain joins TRBV7-9 to TRBJ2-5, with D unclear. Near its end, the DNA agrees better with TRBJ2-7, so the J call may be wrong. This CDR3 has 13 residues. CDR1 SEHNR and CDR2 FQNEAQ come from the germline V gene (reference sequence). The CDR3, as DNA: TGTGCCAGCAGCTTAGCGCGTAGCTACGAGCAGTACTTC. Translated: CASSLARSYEQYF.

This clone appeared a few times. The chain has TRBV7-5 and TRBJ2-7; the table's D call, TRBD1, was not checked against the DNA. TRBV7-5 is termed a pseudogene. This CDR3 is 17 amino acids long. CDR3 residues: CARSLEVWGHSSYEQYF. DNA for the CDR3: TGTGCCAGAAGCTTAGAGGTATGGGGACACAGCTCCTACGAGCAGTACTTC.

The chain carries TRBV4-1 and TRBJ2-2; tentatively, D is TRBD1 (5 bases). V lost 5 bases and J lost 0, with 7 bases in between. The CDR3 runs 14 residues. Germline V gives CDR1 MGHRA, CDR2 YSYEKL. The DNA of the CDR3 is TGCGCCAGCAGCGGGGCAACGAACACCGGGGAGCTGTTTTTT. Translated: CASSGATNTGELFF.

The chain recombines TRBV19 with TRBJ1-6, with 10 nucleotides matching TRBD1. The germline CDR1 and CDR2 sequences are LNHDA and SQIVND (reference sequence). V shed 6 bases and J 3 bases; nucleotides not matched to a gene: 5. CDR3 size: 16 residues. The CDR3: CASSHRDRGYNSPLHF. For the CDR3, the DNA is TGTGCCAGTAGCCACCGGGACAGGGGCTATAATTCACCCCTCCACTTT.

The J gene is TRBJ1-6, the V gene TRBV10-3; D may be TRBD1 (6 bases). The CDR3 runs to 13 residues. Germline lookup yields CDR1 ENHRY and CDR2 SYGVKD. Trimming stripped 7 bases from V and 10 bases from J, with 14 bases between. In nucleotides, the CDR3 is TGTGCCATCACCGGGACAATGGTGTCACCCCTCCACTTT. Its translation is CAITGTMVSPLHF.

This clone was recorded once. The chain is built from TRBV2 and TRBJ1-1; D is ambiguous. V dropped 4 bases and J dropped 6 bases, with 12 bases sitting between them. Germline lookup yields CDR1 SNHLY and CDR2 FYNNEI. The CDR3 has 13 amino acids. The chain's CDR3 is CASSAFIGAEAFF. In nucleotides, the CDR3 is TGTGCCAGCAGTGCGTTCATCGGGGCTGAAGCTTTCTTT.

This chain joins TRBV5-1 and TRBJ2-4; 14 bases map to TRBD2. J lost 12 bases, V lost 5 bases, and 10 bases had no gene match. The CDR3 sequence is 15 residues long. Looked up from germline, CDR1 is SGHRS and CDR2 is YFSETQ. The CDR3 reads CASRPGLAGGKGQYF. The DNA for the CDR3 is TGCGCCAGCAGGCCAGGACTAGCGGGGGGCAAGGGTCAGTACTTC. Combining the CDR3 with reference TRBV5-1 and TRBJ2-4 gives the whole variable domain KAGVTQTPRYLIKTRGQQVTLSCSPISGHRSVSWYQQTPGQGLQFLFEYFSETQRNKGNFPGRFSGRQFSNSRSEMNVSTLELGDSALYLCASRPGLAGGKGQYFGAGTRLSVL.

The chain has TRBV7-2 and TRBJ1-2; D is unclear. CDR1 and CDR2 (germline): SGHTA, FQGNSA. This CDR3 is 15 amino acids long. V was shortened by 7 bases and J by 8 bases, with 23 bases between the two germline ends. In DNA, the CDR3 is TGTGCCAGCACCTCCGGAGGGCATCAAGTAGGGGGCTACACCTTC. This sequence encodes CASTSGGHQVGGYTF.

The rearrangement uses TRBV5-1 and TRBJ2-5, with 13 bases lining up with TRBD2. Looked up from germline, CDR1 is SGHRS and CDR2 is YFSETQ. The V segment lost 4 bases and the J segment 1 base; nucleotides outside the gene matches: 7. CDR3 length: 17 amino acids. CDR3 amino acids: CASSEGTSGVVQETQYF. The DNA of the CDR3 is TGCGCCAGCAGCGAAGGGACTAGCGGGGTCGTCCAAGAGACCCAGTACTTC.